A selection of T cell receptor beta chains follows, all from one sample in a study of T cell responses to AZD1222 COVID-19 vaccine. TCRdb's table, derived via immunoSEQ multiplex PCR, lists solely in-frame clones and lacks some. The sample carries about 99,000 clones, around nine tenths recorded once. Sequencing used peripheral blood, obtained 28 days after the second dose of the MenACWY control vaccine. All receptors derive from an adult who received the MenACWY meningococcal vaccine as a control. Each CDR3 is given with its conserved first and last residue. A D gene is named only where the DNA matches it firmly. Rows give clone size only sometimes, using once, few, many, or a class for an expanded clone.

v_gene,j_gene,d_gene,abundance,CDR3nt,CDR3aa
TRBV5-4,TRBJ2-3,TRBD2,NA,TGTGCCAGCAGCTTGAGAGCGGGGGGCCCAACAGATACGCAGTATTTT,CASSLRAGGPTDTQYF
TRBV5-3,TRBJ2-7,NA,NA,TGTGCCAGAAGCTTGGTAGTACTGATACCCTACGAGCAGTACTTC,CARSLVVLIPYEQYF
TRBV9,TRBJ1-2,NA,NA,TGTGCCAGCAGCGTAGGACCCGAGGGGTACACCTTC,CASSVGPEGYTF
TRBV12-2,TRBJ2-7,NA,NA,TGTGCAAGCGCAAAGGCGGGGATGAGGGAAGATTCCGGGAGCTCCTACGAGCAGTACTTC,CASAKAGMREDSGSSYEQYF
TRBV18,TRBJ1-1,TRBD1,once,TGTGCCAGCTCACCTTCTGGTCCCGGGACAGGGTTGAACACTGAAGCTTTCTTT,CASSPSGPGTGLNTEAFF
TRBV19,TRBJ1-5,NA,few,TGTGCCAGCACTTGGACAGCCCCAACGGATCAGCCCCAGCATTTT,CASTWTAPTDQPQHF
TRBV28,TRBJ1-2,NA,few,TGTGCCAGCAGGAAAGGAGGGAACGACTATGGCTACACCTTC,CASRKGGNDYGYTF
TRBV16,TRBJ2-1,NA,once,TGTGCCAGCAGCCACCCGGACAGCTACAATGAGCAGTTCTTC,CASSHPDSYNEQFF
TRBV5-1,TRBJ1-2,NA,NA,TGCGCCAGCAGCTCTTCACAGGGACCAATCCCCTATGGCTACACCTTC,CASSSSQGPIPYGYTF
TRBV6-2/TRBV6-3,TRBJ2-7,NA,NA,TGTGCCAGCAGTTACCCTGACTACGAGCAGTACTTC,CASSYPDYEQYF
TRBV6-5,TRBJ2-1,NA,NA,TGTGCCAGCAGTTACAGGGGGATAGGGGGTGGCAATGAGCAGTTCTTC,CASSYRGIGGGNEQFF
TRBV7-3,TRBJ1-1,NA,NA,TGTGCCAGCAGCTTACAGGTGGGCACTGAAGCTTTCTTT,CASSLQVGTEAFF
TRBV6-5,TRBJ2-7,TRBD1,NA,TGTGCCAGCAGACCGCAGGGGGCGTCGGGTGAGCAGTACTTC,CASRPQGASGEQYF
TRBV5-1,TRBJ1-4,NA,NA,TGCGCCAGCAGTCTCGGGGCGACTAATGAAAAACTGTTTTTT,CASSLGATNEKLFF
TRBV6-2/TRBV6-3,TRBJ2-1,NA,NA,TGTGCCAGCAGCCACACGGGTAACGAGTTCTTC,CASSHTGNEFF
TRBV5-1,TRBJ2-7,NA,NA,TGCGCCAGCAGCTTGGCCCCCTCCTACGAGCAGTACTTC,CASSLAPSYEQYF
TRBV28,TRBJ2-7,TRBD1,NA,TGTGCCAGCAGTCTACTAATCGGGACAGGGGGAGACAACTTC,CASSLLIGTGGDNF